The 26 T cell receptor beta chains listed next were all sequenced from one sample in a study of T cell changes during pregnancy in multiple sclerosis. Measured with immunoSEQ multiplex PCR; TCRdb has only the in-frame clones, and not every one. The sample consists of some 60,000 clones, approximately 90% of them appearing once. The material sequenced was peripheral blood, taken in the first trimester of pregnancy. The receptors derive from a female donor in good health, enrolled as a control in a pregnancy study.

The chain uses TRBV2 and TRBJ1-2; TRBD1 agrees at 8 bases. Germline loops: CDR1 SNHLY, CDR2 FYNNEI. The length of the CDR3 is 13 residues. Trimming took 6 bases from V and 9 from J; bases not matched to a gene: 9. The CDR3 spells CASSRGQATSYTF. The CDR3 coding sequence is TGTGCCAGCAGCCGGGGACAGGCCACGAGCTACACCTTC.

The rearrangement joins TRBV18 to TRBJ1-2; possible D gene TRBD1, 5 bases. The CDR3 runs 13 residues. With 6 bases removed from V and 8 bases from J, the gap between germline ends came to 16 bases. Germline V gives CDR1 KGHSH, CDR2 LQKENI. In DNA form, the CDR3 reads TGTGCCAGCTCTCCTGACAGCGGGAGGGGCTACACCTTC. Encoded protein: CASSPDSGRGYTF.

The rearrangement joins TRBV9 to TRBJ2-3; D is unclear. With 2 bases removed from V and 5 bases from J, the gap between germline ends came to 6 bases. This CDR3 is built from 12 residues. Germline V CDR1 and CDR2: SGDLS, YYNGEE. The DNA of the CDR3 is TGTGCCAGCAGCGTCTCCCTAGATACGCAGTATTTT. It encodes CASSVSLDTQYF. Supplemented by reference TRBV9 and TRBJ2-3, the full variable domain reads DSGVTQTPKHLITATGQRVTLRCSPRSGDLSVYWYQQSLDQGLQFLIQYYNGEERAKGNILERFSAQQFPDLHSELNLSSLELGDSALYFCASSVSLDTQYFGPGTRLTVL.

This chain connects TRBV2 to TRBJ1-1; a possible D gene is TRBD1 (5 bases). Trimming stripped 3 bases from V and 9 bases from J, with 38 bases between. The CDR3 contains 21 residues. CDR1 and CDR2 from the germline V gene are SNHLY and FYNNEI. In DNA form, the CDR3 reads TGTGCCAGCAGTGATTGGCTTGGGGAGGCAACATGGAGTAGACGAGGGGCAAAAGCTTTCTTT. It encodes CASSDWLGEATWSRRGAKAFF.

The CDR3 coding sequence is TGTGCCATCAATAACAGGGAAGATACGCAGTATTTT. This codes for CAINNREDTQYF. V usage is TRBV10-3 and J usage is TRBJ2-3, with D maybe TRBD1 (6 bases). The ends were cut back, 7 bases at V and 5 bases at J, with 10 bases in the middle. Germline V gene sequence: CDR1 ENHRY, CDR2 SYGVKD. CDR3 size: 12 residues.

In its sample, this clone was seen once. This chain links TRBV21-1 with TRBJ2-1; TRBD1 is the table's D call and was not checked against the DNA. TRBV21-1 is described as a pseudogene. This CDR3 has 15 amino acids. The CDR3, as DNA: TGTGCCAGCAGCACCTCTGAGGGGACAGGAAATGAGCAGTTCTTC. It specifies CASSTSEGTGNEQFF.

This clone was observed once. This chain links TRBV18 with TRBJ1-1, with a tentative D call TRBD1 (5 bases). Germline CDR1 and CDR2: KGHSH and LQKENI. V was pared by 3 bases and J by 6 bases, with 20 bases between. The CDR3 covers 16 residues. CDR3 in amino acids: CASSPLSPGEGAEAFF. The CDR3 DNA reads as TGTGCCAGCTCACCTTTGTCTCCGGGGGAAGGGGCTGAAGCTTTCTTT.

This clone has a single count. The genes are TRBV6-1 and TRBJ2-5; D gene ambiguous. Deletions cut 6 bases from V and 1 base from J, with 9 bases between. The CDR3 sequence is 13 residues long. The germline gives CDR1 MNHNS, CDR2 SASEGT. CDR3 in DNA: TGTGCCAGCAGACCCAGCGCCCAAGAGACCCAGTACTTC. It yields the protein CASRPSAQETQYF.

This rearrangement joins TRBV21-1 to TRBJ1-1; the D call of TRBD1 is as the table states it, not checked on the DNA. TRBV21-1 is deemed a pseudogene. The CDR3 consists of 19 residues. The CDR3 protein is CASSKEVPRGRGTNTEAFF. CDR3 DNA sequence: TGTGCCAGCAGCAAAGAGGTTCCCAGGGGGCGCGGGACGAACACTGAAGCTTTCTTT.

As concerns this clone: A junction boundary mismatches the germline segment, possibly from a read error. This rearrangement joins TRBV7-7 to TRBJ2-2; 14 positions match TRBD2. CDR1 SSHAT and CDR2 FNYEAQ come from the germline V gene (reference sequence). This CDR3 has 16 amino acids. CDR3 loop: CASSEGTSGSTGELFF. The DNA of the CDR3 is TGTGCTAGCAGCGAGGGGACTAGCGGGAGCACCGGGGAGCTGTTTTTT.

The CDR3 DNA reads as TGTGCCAGCTCACACCTCCCCGACAGATCCTACGAGCAGTACTTC. This encodes CASSHLPDRSYEQYF. The chain is built from TRBV18 and TRBJ2-7; D perhaps matches TRBD1 (5 bases). The CDR3 covers 15 residues. From germline, CDR1 is KGHSH and CDR2 LQKENI. Trimming took off 4 bases at V and 1 base at J, with 14 bases between the two ends.

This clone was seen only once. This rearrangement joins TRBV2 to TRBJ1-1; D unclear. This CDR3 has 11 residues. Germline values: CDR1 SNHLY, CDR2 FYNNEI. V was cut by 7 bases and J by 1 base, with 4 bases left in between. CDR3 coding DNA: TGTGCCAGCATCTCGAACACTGAAGCTTTCTTT. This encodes CASISNTEAFF. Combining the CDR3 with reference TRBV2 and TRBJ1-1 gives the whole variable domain EPEVTQTPSHQVTQMGQEVILRCVPISNHLYFYWYRQILGQKVEFLVSFYNNEISEKSEIFDDQFSVERPDGSNFTLKIRSTKLEDSAMYFCASISNTEAFFGQGTRLTVV.

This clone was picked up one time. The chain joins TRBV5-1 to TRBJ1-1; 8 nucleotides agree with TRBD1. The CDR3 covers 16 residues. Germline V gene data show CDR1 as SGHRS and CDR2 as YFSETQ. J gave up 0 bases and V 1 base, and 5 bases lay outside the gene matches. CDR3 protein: CASSLLDRAVNTEAFF. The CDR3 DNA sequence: TGCGCCAGCAGCTTGTTGGACAGGGCAGTGAACACTGAAGCTTTCTTT.

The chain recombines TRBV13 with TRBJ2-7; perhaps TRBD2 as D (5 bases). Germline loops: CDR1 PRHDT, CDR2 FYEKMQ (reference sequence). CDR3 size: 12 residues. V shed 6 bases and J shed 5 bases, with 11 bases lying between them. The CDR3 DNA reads TGTGCCAGCAGTTCCAGGAGGCACGAGCAGTACTTC. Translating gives CASSSRRHEQYF. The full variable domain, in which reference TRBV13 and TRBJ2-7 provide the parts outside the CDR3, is AAGVIQSPRHLIKEKRETATLKCYPIPRHDTVYWYQQGPGQDPQFLISFYEKMQSDKGSIPDRFSAQQFSDYHSELNMSSLELGDSALYFCASSSRRHEQYFGPGTRLTVT.

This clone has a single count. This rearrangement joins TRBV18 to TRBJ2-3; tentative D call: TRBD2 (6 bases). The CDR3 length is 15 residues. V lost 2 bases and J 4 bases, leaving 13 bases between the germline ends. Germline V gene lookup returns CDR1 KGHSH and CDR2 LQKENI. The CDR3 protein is CASSPWREPSDTQYF. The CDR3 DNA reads TGTGCCAGCTCACCATGGAGGGAGCCCTCAGATACGCAGTATTTT.

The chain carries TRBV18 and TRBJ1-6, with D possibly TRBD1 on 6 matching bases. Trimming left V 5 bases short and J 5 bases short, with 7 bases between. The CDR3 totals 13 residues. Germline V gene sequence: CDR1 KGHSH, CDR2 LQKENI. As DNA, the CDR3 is TGTGCCAGCTCATCAGGGGATAATTCACCCCTCCACTTT. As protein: CASSSGDNSPLHF.

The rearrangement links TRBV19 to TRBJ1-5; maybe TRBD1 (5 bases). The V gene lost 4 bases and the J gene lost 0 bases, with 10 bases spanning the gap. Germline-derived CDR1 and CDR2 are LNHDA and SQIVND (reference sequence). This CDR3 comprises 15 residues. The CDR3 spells CASSRGDHSNQPQHF. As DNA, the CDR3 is TGTGCCAGTAGTAGGGGGGATCATAGCAATCAGCCCCAGCATTTT.

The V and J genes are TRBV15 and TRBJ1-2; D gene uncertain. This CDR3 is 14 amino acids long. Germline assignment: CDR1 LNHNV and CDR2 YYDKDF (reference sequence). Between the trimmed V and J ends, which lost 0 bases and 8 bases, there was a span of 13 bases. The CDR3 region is CATSRDNGPGGYTF. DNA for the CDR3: TGTGCCACCAGCAGAGATAATGGCCCCGGGGGCTACACCTTC.

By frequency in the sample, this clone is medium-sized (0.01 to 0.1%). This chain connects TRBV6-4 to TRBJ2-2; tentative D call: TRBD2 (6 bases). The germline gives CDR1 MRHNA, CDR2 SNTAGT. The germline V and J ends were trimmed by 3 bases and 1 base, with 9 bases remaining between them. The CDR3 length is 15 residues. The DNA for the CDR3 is TGTGCCAGCAGTGAGGGTAGCGGGAACACCGGGGAGCTGTTTTTT. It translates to CASSEGSGNTGELFF.

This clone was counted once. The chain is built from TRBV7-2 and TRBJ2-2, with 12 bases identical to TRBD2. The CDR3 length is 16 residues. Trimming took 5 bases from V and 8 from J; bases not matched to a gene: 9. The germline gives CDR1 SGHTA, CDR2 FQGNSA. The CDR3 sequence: CASSAGLAGLGGELFF. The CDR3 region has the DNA TGTGCCAGCAGCGCTGGACTAGCGGGACTTGGGGGGGAGCTGTTTTTT. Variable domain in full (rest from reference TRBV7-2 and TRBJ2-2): GAGVSQSPSNKVTEKGKDVELRCDPISGHTALYWYRQSLGQGLEFLIYFQGNSAPDKSGLPSDRFSAERTGGSVSTLTIQRTQQEDSAVYLCASSAGLAGLGGELFFGEGSRLTVL.

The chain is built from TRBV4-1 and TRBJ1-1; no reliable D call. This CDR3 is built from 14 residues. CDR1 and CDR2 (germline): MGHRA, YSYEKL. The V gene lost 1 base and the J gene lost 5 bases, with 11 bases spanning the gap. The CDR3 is CASSQGGSGTEAFF. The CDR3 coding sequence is TGCGCCAGCAGCCAAGGCGGGAGTGGGACTGAAGCTTTCTTT.

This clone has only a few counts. The chain's CDR3 is CASSELRGQEAFF. The CDR3 region has the DNA TGTGCCAGCAGTGAGCTCAGGGGCCAGGAAGCTTTCTTT. The rearrangement uses TRBV6-1 and TRBJ1-1; D perhaps matches TRBD1 (6 bases). Germline values: CDR1 MNHNS, CDR2 SASEGT. This CDR3 region has 13 residues. Trimming removed 3 bases from V and 8 bases from J, with 13 bases in between.

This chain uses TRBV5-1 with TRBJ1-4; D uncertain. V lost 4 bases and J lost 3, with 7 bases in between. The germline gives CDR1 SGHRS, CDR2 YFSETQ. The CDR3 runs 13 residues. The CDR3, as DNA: TGCGCCAGCAGCCGGGGTGCTAATGAAAAACTGTTTTTT. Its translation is CASSRGANEKLFF.

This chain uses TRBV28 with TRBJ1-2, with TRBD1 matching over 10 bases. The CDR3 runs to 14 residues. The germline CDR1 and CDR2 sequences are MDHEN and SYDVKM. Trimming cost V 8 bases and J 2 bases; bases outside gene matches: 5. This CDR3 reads CASQKGQGNYGYTF. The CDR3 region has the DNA TGTGCCAGCCAGAAGGGACAGGGGAACTATGGCTACACCTTC.

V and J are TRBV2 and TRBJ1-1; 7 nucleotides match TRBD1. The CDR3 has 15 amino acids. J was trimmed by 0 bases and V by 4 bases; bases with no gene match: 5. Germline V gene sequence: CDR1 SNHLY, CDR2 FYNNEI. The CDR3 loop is CASSVGTGVNTEAFF. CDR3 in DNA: TGTGCCAGCAGTGTGGGAACAGGGGTGAACACTGAAGCTTTCTTT.

CDR3 sequence reads: CASSYDRVRFEQFF. For the CDR3, the DNA is TGTGCCAGCAGTTACGACAGGGTCCGCTTTGAGCAGTTCTTC. The rearrangement links TRBV6-5 to TRBJ2-1, with TRBD1 identical over 7 bases. This CDR3 spans 14 amino acids. Trimming removed 2 bases from V and 9 bases from J; junction bases left unmatched: 7. Germline V CDR1 and CDR2: MNHEY, SVGAGI.